This is a list of T cell receptor beta chains from one sample in a study of shared clonotypes between healthy human individuals. Libraries were prepared by immunoSEQ multiplex PCR; TCRdb keeps only in-frame clonotypes and omits some of them. This repertoire shows 500,000 to 550,000 clones, roughly 95% found once; its top ten account for about 0.067%. The sequenced material came from naive CD4+ T cells sorted from blood. The receptors shown here come from a woman aged 30 to 39 in good health. The CDR3 runs from the conserved cysteine through the conserved F or W. D genes are given only for firm matches. The size field is filled for only some rows; it gives once, few, many or a size class.

len,abundance,v_gene,d_gene,j_gene,CDR3nt,CDR3aa
15,NA,TRBV4-1,NA,TRBJ1-5,TGCGCCAGCAGCCAAGTTGCCTGGGTTAAACAGCCCCAGCATTTT,CASSQVAWVKQPQHF
16,NA,TRBV28,NA,TRBJ1-1,TGTGCCAGCAGTTTAGGCCGTGCGTCTTTCCCCACTGAAGCTTTCTTT,CASSLGRASFPTEAFF
13,NA,TRBV2,NA,TRBJ2-7,TGTGCCAGCAGTGAAGACAGACTTTACGAGCAGTACTTC,CASSEDRLYEQYF
14,NA,TRBV28,NA,TRBJ2-7,TGTGCCAGCAGTTTAAGGGTTCCGGCCTACGAGCAGTACTTC,CASSLRVPAYEQYF
11,NA,TRBV2,NA,TRBJ2-7,TGTGCCAGCAGTGAGGGGGCAGGGGAGGGCTTC,CASSEGAGEGF
13,NA,TRBV2,NA,TRBJ2-4,TGTGCCAGCAGTGAGGGAGGCGGAAACATTCAGTACTTC,CASSEGGGNIQYF
15,NA,TRBV5-1,TRBD2,TRBJ2-2,TGCGCCAGCAGCTTAGCGGGACCTAACACCGGGGAGCTGTTTTTT,CASSLAGPNTGELFF
16,NA,TRBV21-1,NA,TRBJ2-2,TGTGCCAGCAGCAAAGGGCTAGCGGTTAACACCGGGGAGCTGTTTTTT,CASSKGLAVNTGELFF
15,NA,TRBV9,NA,TRBJ2-1,TGTGCCAGCAGCGTAGTGGGGCAGGGCAGCAATGAGCAGTTCTTC,CASSVVGQGSNEQFF
13,NA,TRBV4-1,NA,TRBJ2-5,TGCGCCAGCAGCCAAGGCGAGATTGAGACCCAGTACTTC,CASSQGEIETQYF
16,NA,TRBV28,TRBD2,TRBJ2-1,TGTGCCAGCAGTACACTGGAAGCGGGAGCGACCAATGAGCAGTTCTTC,CASSTLEAGATNEQFF
14,NA,TRBV29-1,NA,TRBJ1-5,TGCAGCGTCTCGGACGGATCGACCAATCAGCCCCAGCATTTT,CSVSDGSTNQPQHF
13,NA,TRBV30,NA,TRBJ2-7,TGTGCCTGGAGGGAGCTGAGGGTAGGCGAGCAGTACTTC,CAWRELRVGEQYF
18,NA,TRBV28,TRBD2,TRBJ2-5,TGTGCCAGCAGTCCTAACTTCTTGGGGGGGGAGGGCCGAGGGACCCAGTACTTC,CASSPNFLGGEGRGTQYF
15,NA,TRBV10-3,TRBD2,TRBJ2-5,TGTGCCATCAGTGAGACTAGCGGGAGAGCGGTGACCCAGTACTTC,CAISETSGRAVTQYF
16,NA,TRBV5-1,NA,TRBJ1-3,TGCGCCAGCAGCTTGGATTCTCCCGGCTCTGGAAACACCATATATTTT,CASSLDSPGSGNTIYF
12,once,TRBV6-7,NA,TRBJ2-2,TGTGCCAGCAGTTCGGAGTCCGGGGAGCTGTTTTTT,CASSSESGELFF
14,NA,TRBV4-1,NA,TRBJ1-1,TGCGCCAGCAGCCAAGATTTGACGGCTCTTGAAGCTTTCTTT,CASSQDLTALEAFF
15,NA,TRBV28,NA,TRBJ1-2,TGTGCCAGCAGTTTGGTTCCGGGTTTGATGGGTGGCTACACCTTC,CASSLVPGLMGGYTF
18,NA,TRBV2,TRBD1,TRBJ1-3,TGTGCCAGCAACCCGGGACAGGGAAGCTCAGGCTCTGGAAACACCATATATTTT,CASNPGQGSSGSGNTIYF
17,NA,TRBV10-2,TRBD1,TRBJ2-1,TGCGCCAGCAGTGGGCAACTGGGACAGAGGTCCTACAATGAGCAGTTCTTC,CASSGQLGQRSYNEQFF
16,NA,TRBV6-4,TRBD2,TRBJ2-1,TGTGCCAGCAGTGACCCTGCCAGCGGGAGCAGGTATGAGCAGTTCTTC,CASSDPASGSRYEQFF
18,NA,TRBV25-1,NA,TRBJ2-5,TGTGCCAGCAGTGATACGGAGAGGAGGAGTCTTTCTCAAGAGACCCAGTACTTC,CASSDTERRSLSQETQYF
13,NA,TRBV7-2,NA,TRBJ2-7,TGTGCCAGCAGCTTAGCGGGAGACTACGAGCAGTACTTC,CASSLAGDYEQYF
15,NA,TRBV28,NA,TRBJ2-7,TGTGCCAGCAGCCCGCGCGTTGCCGGTTCCTACGAGCAGTACTTC,CASSPRVAGSYEQYF
14,NA,TRBV11-2,NA,TRBJ2-5,TGTGCCAGCAGCTTAGACCGGACTAACCTGGAGCAGTACTTC,CASSLDRTNLEQYF
14,NA,TRBV6-6,NA,TRBJ2-1,TGTGCCAGCAGTACCCGGGACCGGTCTTCCGAGCAGTTCTTC,CASSTRDRSSEQFF
16,NA,TRBV4-2,TRBD1,TRBJ2-1,TGTGCCAGCAGCCAAGCCATGGGGACAGGAAACAATGAGCAGTTCTTC,CASSQAMGTGNNEQFF
14,NA,TRBV5-8,TRBD1,TRBJ1-3,TGTGCCAGCAGCTTGGGACAGGGGCTGAACACCATATATTTT,CASSLGQGLNTIYF
16,NA,TRBV6-6,NA,TRBJ1-4,TGTGCCAGCACCTCTACCGGGGGTTCGCCTAATGAAAAACTGTTTTTT,CASTSTGGSPNEKLFF
18,NA,TRBV21-1,NA,TRBJ2-7,TGTGCCAGCAGCAAAGGAGAATCCGGGACTAGCGGGAGTTACGAGCAGTACTTC,CASSKGESGTSGSYEQYF